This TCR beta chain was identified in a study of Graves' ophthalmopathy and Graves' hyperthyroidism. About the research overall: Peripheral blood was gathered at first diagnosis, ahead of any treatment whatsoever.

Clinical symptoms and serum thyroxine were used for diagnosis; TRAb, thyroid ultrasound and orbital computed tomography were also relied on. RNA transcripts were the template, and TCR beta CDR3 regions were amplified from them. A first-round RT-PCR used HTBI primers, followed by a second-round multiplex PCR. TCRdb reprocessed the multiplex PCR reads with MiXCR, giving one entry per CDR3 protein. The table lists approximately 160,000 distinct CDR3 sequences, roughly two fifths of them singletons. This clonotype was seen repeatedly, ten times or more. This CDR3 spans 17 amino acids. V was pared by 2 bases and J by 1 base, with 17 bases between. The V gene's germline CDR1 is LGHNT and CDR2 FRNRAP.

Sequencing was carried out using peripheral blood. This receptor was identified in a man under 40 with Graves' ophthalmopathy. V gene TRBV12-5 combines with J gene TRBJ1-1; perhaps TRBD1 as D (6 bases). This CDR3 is CASGLTVTGKGNTEAFF. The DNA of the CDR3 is TGTGCTAGTGGTTTGACAGTCACAGGGAAGGGGAACACTGAAGCTTTCTTT.